A few counts support the clone carrying this T cell receptor (beta chain). This record comes from a study of blood T cells in healthy people across ages. Combining a sample-barcoded 5' primer with a J-beta primer mix, a second PCR ran for 7 to 11 cycles. TCRdb re-called the 5' RACE reads with MiXCR, one entry per CDR3 protein. The table lists roughly 2 million distinct CDR3 sequences, roughly 49% of them singletons. The V segment lost 10 bases and the J segment 2 bases; nucleotides outside the gene matches: 3. This CDR3 has 12 amino acids. Germline CDR1 MNHNY, CDR2 SVGAGI (reference sequence). The material sequenced was blood. This clonotype originated in a woman aged 40 to 50 in good health. The genes are TRBV6-6 and TRBJ2-7; 9 bases are a match to TRBD1. The CDR3 protein is CATRDRAYEQYF. Here the CDR3 DNA reads TGTGCCACGAGGGACAGGGCCTACGAGCAGTACTTC.